The source of this TCR beta chain is a study of blood T cell repertoires in COVID-19. Study-level background: There were acute and convalescent COVID-19 samples, and they came from the United States, Italy and Spain.

Germline CDR1 is SGHRS and CDR2 is YFSETQ. The V gene end was trimmed by 3 bases and the J gene end by 4 bases; junction bases not matched to a gene: 13. This CDR3 has 17 amino acids. Some clones are missing from TCRdb's copy, which holds only in-frame ones; the method was immunoSEQ multiplex PCR. The data hold under 150,000 clones, with roughly 86% observed a single time. This clone was seen once. The sequence came from a human donor in a cohort sampled during active COVID-19. The chain has TRBV5-1 and TRBJ1-3, with TRBD1 matching over 7 bases. The sequenced sample was peripheral blood. The CDR3 DNA reads TGCGCCAGCAGCTGGGGCCCTGACAGGGCGGGAGGAAACACCATATATTTT. Its translation is CASSWGPDRAGGNTIYF.